Presented here are 7 T cell receptor beta chains from one specimen sequenced in a study of shared clonotypes between healthy human individuals. Measured with immunoSEQ multiplex PCR; TCRdb has only the in-frame clones, and not every one. The data hold around 1 million clones, with about 80% observed a single time. The sequencing input was memory CD4+ T cells sorted from blood. Noted subset: CD45RA-negative fraction. The receptors stem from a man aged 18-30 years in good health.

This rearrangement joins TRBV9 to TRBJ2-2; D is unclear. V shed 4 bases and J shed 7 bases, with 11 bases lying between them. Germline-derived CDR1 and CDR2 are SGDLS and YYNGEE. The CDR3 extends over 13 amino acids. DNA for the CDR3: TGTGCCAGCAGCCCCCGACCTTTCGGGGAGCTGTTTTTT. Protein product: CASSPRPFGELFF.

The chain links TRBV14 to TRBJ1-6, with 11 bases that match TRBD1. CDR3 length equals 16 residues. Germline assignment: CDR1 SGHDN and CDR2 FVKESK. Trimming removed 4 bases from V and 10 bases from J; junction bases left unmatched: 9. CDR3 residues: CASSRGTGGPTSPLHF. The CDR3 DNA reads as TGTGCCAGCAGCCGCGGGACAGGGGGTCCTACGTCACCCCTCCACTTT.

About this clone itself: The same CDR3 arises from other DNA sequences in this sample as well. This chain uses TRBV2 with TRBJ1-2; TRBD1 might be the D (6 bases). Per germline, CDR1 SNHLY and CDR2 FYNNEI. V was trimmed by 4 bases and J by 1 base, leaving 7 bases between them. The CDR3 spans 13 residues. CDR3 residues: CASSADSNYGYTF. The CDR3 coding sequence is TGTGCCAGCAGTGCGGACAGTAACTATGGCTACACCTTC.

To note about this clone: The same CDR3 is also encoded by other DNA sequences in this sample. J is TRBJ1-5 and V is TRBV6-1; maybe TRBD1 (6 bases). The CDR3 is 14 residues long. Per germline, CDR1 MNHNS and CDR2 SASEGT. V lost 6 bases, J lost 4 bases, and 13 bases lay in between. CDR3 bases: TGTGCCAGCAGCGGTCGGGGGGCGAATCAGCCCCAGCATTTT. This translates into CASSGRGANQPQHF.

For this clone: An end of the junction does not agree with germline; a read error may underlie this. This chain connects TRBV15 to TRBJ1-3; 7 nucleotides agree with TRBD1. Germline V gives CDR1 LNHNV, CDR2 YYDKDF (reference sequence). CDR3 size: 15 residues. The CDR3 region has the DNA TGTGCCACCAGCAGAGATCTAGCAGGGGGAAGCACCATATATTTT. As protein: CATSRDLAGGSTIYF.

CDR3 DNA: TGTGCCAGCAGCCCACAAGGAGGGTCTGGGGCCAACGTCCTGACTTTC. Residues: CASSPQGGSGANVLTF. V and J are TRBV7-3 and TRBJ2-6; D possibly corresponds to TRBD2 (6 bases). The germline CDR1 and CDR2 sequences are SGHTA and FQGTGA. This CDR3 has 16 amino acids. Trimming took 5 bases from V and 1 from J, leaving 12 bases between them.

V usage is TRBV28 and J usage is TRBJ2-3, with no clear D. CDR1 and CDR2 (germline): MDHEN, SYDVKM. V gave up 1 base and J gave up 1 base, with 9 bases separating them. The CDR3 has 15 residues. CDR3 in amino acids: CASSLLGYGTDTQYF. As DNA, the CDR3 is TGTGCCAGCAGTTTATTGGGGTATGGCACAGATACGCAGTATTTT. The variable domain in full, completed from reference TRBV28 and TRBJ2-3, reads DVKVTQSSRYLVKRTGEKVFLECVQDMDHENMFWYRQDPGLGLRLIYFSYDVKMKEKGDIPEGYSVSREKKERFSLILESASTNQTSMYLCASSLLGYGTDTQYFGPGTRLTVL.